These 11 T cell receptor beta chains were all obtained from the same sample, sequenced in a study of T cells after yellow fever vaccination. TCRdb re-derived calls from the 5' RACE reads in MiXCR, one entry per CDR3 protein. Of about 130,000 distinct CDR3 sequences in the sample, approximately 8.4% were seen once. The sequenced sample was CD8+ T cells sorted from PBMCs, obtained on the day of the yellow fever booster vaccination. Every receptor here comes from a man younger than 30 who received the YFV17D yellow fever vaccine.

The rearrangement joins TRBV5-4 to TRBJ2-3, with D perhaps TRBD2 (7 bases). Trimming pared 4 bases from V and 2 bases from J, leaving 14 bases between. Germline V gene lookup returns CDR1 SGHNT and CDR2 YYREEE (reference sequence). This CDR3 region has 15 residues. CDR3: CASSHAGALTDTQYF. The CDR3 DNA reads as TGTGCCAGCAGCCATGCGGGGGCCCTCACAGATACGCAGTATTTT. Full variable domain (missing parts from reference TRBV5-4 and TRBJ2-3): ETGVTQSPTHLIKTRGQQVTLRCSSQSGHNTVSWYQQALGQGPQFIFQYYREEENGRGNFPPRFSGLQFPNYSSELNVNALELDDSALYLCASSHAGALTDTQYFGPGTRLTVL.

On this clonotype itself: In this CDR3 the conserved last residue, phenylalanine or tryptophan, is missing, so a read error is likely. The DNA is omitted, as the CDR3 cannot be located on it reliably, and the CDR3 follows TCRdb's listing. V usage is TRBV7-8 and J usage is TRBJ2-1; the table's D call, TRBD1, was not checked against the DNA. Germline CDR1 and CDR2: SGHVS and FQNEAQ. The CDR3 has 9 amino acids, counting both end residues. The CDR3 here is CASSLDREV.

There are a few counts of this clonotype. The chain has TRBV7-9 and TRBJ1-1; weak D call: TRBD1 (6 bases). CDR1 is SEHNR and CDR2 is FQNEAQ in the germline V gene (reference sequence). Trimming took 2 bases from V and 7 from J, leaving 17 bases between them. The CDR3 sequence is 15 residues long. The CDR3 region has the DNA TGTGCCAGCAGCTTAACGGCAGGGGTAAACCTTGAAGCTTTCTTT. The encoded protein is CASSLTAGVNLEAFF.

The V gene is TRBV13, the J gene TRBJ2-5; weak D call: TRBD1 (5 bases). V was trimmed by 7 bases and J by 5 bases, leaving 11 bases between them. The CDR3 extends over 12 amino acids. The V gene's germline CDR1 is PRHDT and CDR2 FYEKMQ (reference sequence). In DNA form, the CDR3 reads TGTGCCAGCACAGGGTCTGGCGAGACCCAGTACTTC. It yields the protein CASTGSGETQYF. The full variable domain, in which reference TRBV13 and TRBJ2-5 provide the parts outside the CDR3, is AAGVIQSPRHLIKEKRETATLKCYPIPRHDTVYWYQQGPGQDPQFLISFYEKMQSDKGSIPDRFSAQQFSDYHSELNMSSLELGDSALYFCASTGSGETQYFGPGTRLLVL.

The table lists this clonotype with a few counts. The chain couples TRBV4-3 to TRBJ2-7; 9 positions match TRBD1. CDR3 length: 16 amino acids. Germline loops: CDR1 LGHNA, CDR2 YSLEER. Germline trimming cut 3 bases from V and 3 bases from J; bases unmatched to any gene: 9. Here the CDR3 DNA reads TGCGCCAGCAGCCAGGGTTCTCGGGACAGGGACTACGAGCAGTACTTC. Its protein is CASSQGSRDRDYEQYF.

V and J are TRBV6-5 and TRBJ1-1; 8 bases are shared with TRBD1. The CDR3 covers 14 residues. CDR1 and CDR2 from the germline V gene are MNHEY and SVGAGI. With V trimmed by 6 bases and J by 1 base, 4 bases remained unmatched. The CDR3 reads CASRFGQGNTEAFF. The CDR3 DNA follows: TGTGCCAGCAGATTCGGACAGGGGAACACTGAAGCTTTCTTT.

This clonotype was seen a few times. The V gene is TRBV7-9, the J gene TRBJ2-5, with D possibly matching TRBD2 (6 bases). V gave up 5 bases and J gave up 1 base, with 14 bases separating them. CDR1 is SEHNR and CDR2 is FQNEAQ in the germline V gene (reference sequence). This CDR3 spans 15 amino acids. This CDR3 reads CASSHSGGFQETQYF. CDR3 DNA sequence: TGTGCCAGCAGCCATAGCGGAGGGTTCCAAGAGACCCAGTACTTC.

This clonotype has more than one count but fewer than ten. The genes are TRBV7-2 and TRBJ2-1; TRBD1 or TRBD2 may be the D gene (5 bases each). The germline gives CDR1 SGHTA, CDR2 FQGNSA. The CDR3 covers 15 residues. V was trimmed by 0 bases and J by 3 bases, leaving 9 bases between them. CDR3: CASSLAQGDYNEQFF. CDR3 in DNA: TGTGCCAGCAGCTTAGCGCAGGGAGACTACAATGAGCAGTTCTTC. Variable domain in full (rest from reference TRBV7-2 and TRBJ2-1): GAGVSQSPSNKVTEKGKDVELRCDPISGHTALYWYRQSLGQGLEFLIYFQGNSAPDKSGLPSDRFSAERTGGSVSTLTIQRTQQEDSAVYLCASSLAQGDYNEQFFGPGTRLTVL.

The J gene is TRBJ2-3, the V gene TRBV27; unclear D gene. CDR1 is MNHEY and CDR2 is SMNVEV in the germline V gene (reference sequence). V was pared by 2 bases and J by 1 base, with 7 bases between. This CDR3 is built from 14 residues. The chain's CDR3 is CASSLGPGTDTQYF. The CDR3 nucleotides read TGTGCCAGCAGTTTAGGGCCGGGCACAGATACGCAGTATTTT.

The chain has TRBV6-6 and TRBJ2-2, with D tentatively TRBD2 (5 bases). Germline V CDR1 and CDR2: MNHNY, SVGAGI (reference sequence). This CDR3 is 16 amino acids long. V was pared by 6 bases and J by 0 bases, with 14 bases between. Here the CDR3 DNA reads TGTGCCAGCAGCCCTTTAGAGACTACGAACACCGGGGAGCTGTTTTTT. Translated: CASSPLETTNTGELFF.

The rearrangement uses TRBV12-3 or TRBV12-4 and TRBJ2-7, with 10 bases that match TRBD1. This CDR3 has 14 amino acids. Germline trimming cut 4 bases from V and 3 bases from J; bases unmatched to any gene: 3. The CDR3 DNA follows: TGTGCCAGCAGTTCAGGGACAGGGGACTACGAGCAGTACTTC. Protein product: CASSSGTGDYEQYF.